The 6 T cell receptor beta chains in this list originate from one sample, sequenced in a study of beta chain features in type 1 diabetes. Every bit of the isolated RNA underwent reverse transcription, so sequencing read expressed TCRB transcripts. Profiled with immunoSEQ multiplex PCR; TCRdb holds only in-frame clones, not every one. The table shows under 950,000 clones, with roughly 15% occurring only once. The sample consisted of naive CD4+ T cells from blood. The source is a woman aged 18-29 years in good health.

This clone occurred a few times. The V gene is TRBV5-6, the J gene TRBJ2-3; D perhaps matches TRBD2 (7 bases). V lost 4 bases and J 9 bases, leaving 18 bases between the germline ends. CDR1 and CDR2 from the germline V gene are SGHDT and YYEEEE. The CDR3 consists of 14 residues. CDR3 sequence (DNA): TGTGCCAGCAGCCGGGGGGCCCATCACAAGACGCAGTATTTT. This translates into CASSRGAHHKTQYF.

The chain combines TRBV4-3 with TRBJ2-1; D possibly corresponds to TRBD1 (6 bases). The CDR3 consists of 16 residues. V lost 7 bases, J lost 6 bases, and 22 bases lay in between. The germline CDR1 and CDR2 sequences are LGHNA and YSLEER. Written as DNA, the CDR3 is TGCGCCAGCACCCCCTATTTTAGAGGGGGAACCAATGAGCAGTTCTTC. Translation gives CASTPYFRGGTNEQFF.

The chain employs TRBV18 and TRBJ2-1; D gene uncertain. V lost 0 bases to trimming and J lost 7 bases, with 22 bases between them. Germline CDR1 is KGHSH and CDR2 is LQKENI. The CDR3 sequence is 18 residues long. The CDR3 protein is CASSPPTTSSLWANEQFF. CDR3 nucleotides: TGTGCCAGCTCACCACCCACGACAAGTTCATTGTGGGCGAATGAGCAGTTCTTC.

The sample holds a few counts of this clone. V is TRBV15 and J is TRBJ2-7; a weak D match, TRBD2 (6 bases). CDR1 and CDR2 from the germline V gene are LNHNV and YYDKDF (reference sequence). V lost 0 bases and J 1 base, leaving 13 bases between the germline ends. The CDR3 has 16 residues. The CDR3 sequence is CATSRDFSGRSYEQYF. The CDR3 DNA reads TGTGCCACCAGCAGAGATTTCAGCGGGCGGTCCTACGAGCAGTACTTC.

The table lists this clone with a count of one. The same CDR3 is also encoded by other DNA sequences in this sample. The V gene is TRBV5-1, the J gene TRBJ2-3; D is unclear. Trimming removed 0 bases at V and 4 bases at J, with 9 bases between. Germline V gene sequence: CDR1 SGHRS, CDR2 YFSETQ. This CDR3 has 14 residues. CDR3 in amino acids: CASSLVPGADTQYF. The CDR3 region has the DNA TGCGCCAGCAGCTTGGTCCCGGGCGCAGATACGCAGTATTTT.

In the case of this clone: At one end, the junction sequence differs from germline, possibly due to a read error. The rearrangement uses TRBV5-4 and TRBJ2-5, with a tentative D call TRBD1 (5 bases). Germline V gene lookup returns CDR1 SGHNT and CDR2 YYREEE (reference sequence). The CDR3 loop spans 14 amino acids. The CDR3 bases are TGCGCCAGCAGCCAAGACTTGGTGGCAGGGATGATTGACTTC. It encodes CASSQDLVAGMIDF.